A single sample gave rise to the 8 T cell receptor beta chains below, sequenced in a study of breast tumors, draining lymph nodes, adjacent tissues. TCRdb fed the multiplex PCR reads into MiXCR, producing one record per CDR3 protein. The sample records around 140,000 distinct CDR3 sequences, 30% to 35% being singletons. Samples came from axillary lymph nodes draining the breast cancer. The source material was axillary lymph node tissue. Receptors were obtained from a female donor with breast cancer. Some clones in this sample may be carry-over from other donors' samples.

Many counts were recorded for this clonotype. The chain combines TRBV30 with TRBJ1-2; D call uncertain. CDR3 size: 12 residues. Per the germline V gene, CDR1 is GTSNPN and CDR2 is SVGIG (reference sequence). V was clipped by 3 bases and J by 0 bases, with 5 bases between them. The CDR3 nucleotides are TGTGCCTGGAGGGGCGCTAACTATGGCTACACCTTC. Translated, it gives CAWRGANYGYTF. Filled out from reference TRBV30 and TRBJ1-2, the complete variable domain reads SQTIHQWPATLVQPVGSPLSLECTVEGTSNPNLYWYRQAAGRGLQLLFYSVGIGQISSEVPQNLSASRPQDRQFILSSKKLLLSDSGFYLCAWRGANYGYTFGSGTRLTVV.

This clonotype occurred many times. This chain connects TRBV5-1 to TRBJ1-6; D unclear. Germline V gene data show CDR1 as SGHRS and CDR2 as YFSETQ. The CDR3 contains 15 residues. Trimming took 4 bases from V and 8 from J, leaving 16 bases between them. In DNA form, the CDR3 reads TGCGCCAGCAGCCCCTGGGAAGGCAAGGATTCACCCCTCCACTTT. It yields the protein CASSPWEGKDSPLHF.

This clonotype appeared a single time. The final CDR3 position lacks the conserved phenylalanine or tryptophan, pointing to a likely read error. V gene TRBV7-2 combines with J gene TRBJ1-6; D gene uncertain. The CDR3 is 18 amino acids. Germline values: CDR1 SGHTA, CDR2 FQGNSA. The CDR3 DNA sequence: TGCGCCAGCAGCCAAGCCTCTCCGGGGAGCTCCTACAATTCACCCCTCCACCTT. Residues: CASSQASPGSSYNSPLHL.

Worth noting for this clonotype: With a much larger clone just one base away, this may be a read error. The chain uses TRBV9 and TRBJ2-1; 7 nucleotides match TRBD1. This CDR3 is 14 amino acids long. Germline V gene sequence: CDR1 SGDLS, CDR2 YYNGEE. This chain's CDR3 is CASSEGQSVNEQSF. CDR3 coding DNA: TGTGCCAGCAGCGAGGGACAGAGTGTCAATGAGCAGTCCTTC.

DNA for the CDR3: TGCAGTGCTACACTAGCGGGGGGGCCGGTCTATTTT. Translated: CSATLAGGPVYF. The chain couples TRBV20-1 to TRBJ2-3; 13 bases align to TRBD2. The V and J ends lost 4 bases and 15 bases, in that order; junction bases with no gene match: 7. The CDR3 is 12 amino acids. CDR1 is DFQATT and CDR2 is SNEGSKA in the germline V gene (reference sequence).

This clonotype occurred many times. The chain links TRBV27 to TRBJ1-2; 7 bases fit TRBD1. The J segment lost 7 bases and the V segment lost 6 bases, leaving 8 bases of the junction unmatched. The length of the CDR3 is 13 residues. CDR1 is MNHEY, CDR2 SMNVEV, per germline (reference sequence). In nucleotides, the CDR3 is TGTGCCAGCAGCCTGAGTAGGGGGCTTGGCTACACCTTC. Residues: CASSLSRGLGYTF.

Worth noting for this clonotype: The final CDR3 position lacks the conserved phenylalanine or tryptophan, pointing to a likely read error. The genes are TRBV25-1 and TRBJ1-2; possible D gene TRBD1, 5 bases. The CDR3 totals 13 residues. The V gene's germline CDR1 is MGHDK and CDR2 SYGVNS. V was cut by 11 bases and J by 4 bases, with 17 bases left in between. In DNA form, the CDR3 reads TGTGCCGGCCGCAGGGACGGGAGCTATGGCTACACCCTC. Protein sequence: CAGRRDGSYGYTL.

This clonotype was picked up many times. The gene calls are TRBV20-1 and TRBJ2-2; 9 nucleotides align to TRBD1. From germline, CDR1 is DFQATT and CDR2 SNEGSKA (reference sequence). Trimming cost V 3 bases and J 0 bases; bases outside gene matches: 11. This CDR3 region has 18 residues. This chain's CDR3 is CSARGTGKTFANTGELFF. The CDR3, as DNA: TGCAGTGCTAGGGGGACAGGGAAGACCTTCGCGAACACCGGGGAGCTGTTTTTT.